One and the same sample provided the 2 T cell receptor beta chains below, sequenced in a study of OX40 agonist ivuxolimab in advanced cancers. Generated by immunoSEQ multiplex PCR, the TCRdb table keeps only in-frame clones and is missing some. This sample carries some 99,000 clones, approximately 90% of them seen once, and the ten largest clones take 0.45% to 0.55%. The sequencing used CD4+ or CD8+ T cells sorted from blood, collected in a trial of the OX40 agonist ivuxolimab. Receptor source: an adult with an advanced solid tumor such as melanoma, head and neck, liver or kidney cancer.

The genes are TRBV9 and TRBJ2-5, with TRBD2 as a possible D gene (6 bases). Germline loops: CDR1 SGDLS, CDR2 YYNGEE. There are 15 residues in the CDR3. The germline V and J ends were trimmed by 4 bases and 6 bases, with 19 bases remaining between them. The CDR3 DNA sequence: TGTGCCAGCAGCATCGCCGGGGACGGAGGGCAGACCCAGTACTTC. Protein: CASSIAGDGGQTQYF.

The rearrangement uses TRBV7-9 and TRBJ2-2; the match to TRBD1 covers 9 bases. Unmatched junction bases numbered 13, after V lost 5 bases and J lost 6 bases. The CDR3 runs 17 residues. CDR1 is SEHNR and CDR2 is FQNEAQ in the germline V gene (reference sequence). CDR3 region: CASSLTIGDRAPGELFF. As DNA, the CDR3 is TGTGCCAGCAGCCTAACTATCGGGGACAGGGCCCCCGGGGAGCTGTTTTTT.